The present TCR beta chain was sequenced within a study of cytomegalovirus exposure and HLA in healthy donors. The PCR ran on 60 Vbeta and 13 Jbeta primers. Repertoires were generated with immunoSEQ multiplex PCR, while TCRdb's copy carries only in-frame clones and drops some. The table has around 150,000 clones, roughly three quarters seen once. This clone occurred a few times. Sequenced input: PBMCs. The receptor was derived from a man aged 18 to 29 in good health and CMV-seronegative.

The CDR3 DNA follows: TGTGCCAGCAGCAGGGTCCAGGGGGCGAATCAGCCCCAGCATTTT. Residues: CASSRVQGANQPQHF. The V gene is TRBV2, the J gene TRBJ1-5; the match to TRBD1 covers 8 bases. Germline V lookup: CDR1 SNHLY, CDR2 FYNNEI. The ends lost 6 bases at V and 4 bases at J; junction bases unmatched: 8. The CDR3 is 15 amino acids.